The following is a T cell receptor (beta chain) sequence with its context. This clone was detected a few times. It lacks a known antigen. The input lacks base qualities; no much larger clone sits a single base away. Using the deep immunoSEQ assay, multiplex PCR amplified TCR CDR3 regions from genomic DNA. Genomic DNA extracted from each cell subset was distributed evenly over all wells of several immunoSEQ 96-well plates, and each plate served as one replicate. For sorted subsets, roughly 200 ng of genomic DNA, equivalent to 25,000 to 35,000 T cell genomes, went into each replicate PCR. The purified libraries were quantified using a Qubit 3.0 fluorometer, sized with a Bioanalyzer 2100, and then quantified again using the KAPA Library Quantification kit. Every immunoSEQ 96-well plate was sequenced on a separate single-read 150-cycle Illumina NextSeq 550 flow cell. In the original analysis: The immunoSEQ output contained only junctional sequences without quality scores, so filtering could not match that applied to full-length reads. Sequences were annotated with PyIR, a Python wrapper for IgBLAST v1.9, and V/J genes and CDR3 were assigned using IMGT germline references. Any read was removed if the V/J assignment was weak (E-value above 1e-6), the CDR3 was missing, or the read contained stop codons, out-of-frame junctions, or ambiguous translated residues. V3J clonotypes were defined as sequences sharing an identical inferred V gene, J gene, and CDR3 amino acid sequence. To compute the percentage overlap between repertoires, the number of shared unique clonotypes was divided by the size of the smaller repertoire. Richness of each repertoire was evaluated using RTK rarefaction, the Chao1 estimator, and Recon v2.1 estimates of unobserved clonotypes. OLGA was used to compute generation probabilities for all TCRbeta clonotypes that the gDNA method yielded from several donors. This is the immuneACCESS table as TCRdb keeps it, with only in-frame sequences that have V and J called. A part of the clones is gone; compared with another copy, unresolved V genes explain less than half, and the rest is unexplained. D and trimming come from the DNA, and the V and J calls and clone size come from that table. This sample has about 1.1 million clones in its table, and about four fifths of those were observed once. Jointly, the top ten make up 0.5% to 0.6% of the sample.

These data are taken from a study of shared clonotypes between healthy human individuals (TCRdb year 2020). At the level of the whole study: A couple of women and a few men aged 18 to 49 years were included in the cohort. For each donor, CD4 naive and CD4 memory were each given three plates, CD8 naive was given two plates, and CD8 memory was given one plate. To estimate repertoire size and how much clonotypes are shared between individuals, the study performed deep sequencing of blood TCR repertoires from a few healthy adults. To increase sequencing depth and limit assay-specific biases, TCR repertoire library preparation and sequencing were carried out by different laboratories using diverse techniques. Between about 0.94 and 8.9 billion PBMCs per donor were obtained by leukapheresis.

Taken from the germline V gene, the CDR1 and CDR2 loops are SGHTA and FQGNSA. The V and J ends are trimmed by 3 bases and 5 bases, leaving 16 bases between them. Including the terminal cysteine and phenylalanine, the CDR3 comprises 15 residues. Here the CDR3 DNA is all that survives: 45 bases in frame from base 1. General study outcomes and caveats: Naive subsets generally had larger estimated clonotype richness than memory subsets. Compared with non-shared clonotypes, clonotypes shared by all four sorted-subset donors had higher generation probabilities. Based on pairwise subsampling, the degree of clonotype sharing among donors was expected to be affected by sequencing depth. When four donors were compared, the shared fraction of clonotypes was about 5.4% for naive CD4, over 3% for naive CD8, 2.3% for memory CD4, and under 0.5% for memory CD8. The genetic and exposure-history diversity represented was limited by the small number of donors. Only blood was sampled, and tissue TCR repertoires likely differ from those in blood. Rarefaction of sorted-subset datasets indicated incomplete sequencing despite the large sequencing depth.

The donors were healthy, HIV-negative adults with no recently reported acute infections or vaccinations. All donors were Caucasian adults living in Nashville, Tennessee, USA. CD4+ T cells were enriched by magnetic negative selection; naive cells were then positively selected on CD45RA, and the negative fraction formed the memory subset. Blood was collected by leukapheresis, and PBMCs were isolated by Ficoll-Histopaque density gradient centrifugation and then cryopreserved in liquid nitrogen vapor phase. Purity and quantity of every magnetically sorted T cell population were checked by analytical flow cytometry. Each sorted fraction had its genomic DNA isolated and then quantified by UV absorbance on a Nanodrop 2000c.

Sequencing was done on a sample of memory CD4+ T cells from PBMCs. The meaning of the sample's cell subset or site label: CD45RA-negative fraction. Recombination linked TRBV7-2 to TRBJ1-2; a tentative D call is TRBD1 (5 bases match). This receptor was obtained from a man between 18 and 35 years old in good health. Some clones in this sample may be carry-over from other donors' samples. The DNA sequence follows: TGTGCCAGCAGCTTGGCAGGGTTCGGGGGGTATGGCTACACCTTC. This translates into CASSLAGFGGYGYTF.